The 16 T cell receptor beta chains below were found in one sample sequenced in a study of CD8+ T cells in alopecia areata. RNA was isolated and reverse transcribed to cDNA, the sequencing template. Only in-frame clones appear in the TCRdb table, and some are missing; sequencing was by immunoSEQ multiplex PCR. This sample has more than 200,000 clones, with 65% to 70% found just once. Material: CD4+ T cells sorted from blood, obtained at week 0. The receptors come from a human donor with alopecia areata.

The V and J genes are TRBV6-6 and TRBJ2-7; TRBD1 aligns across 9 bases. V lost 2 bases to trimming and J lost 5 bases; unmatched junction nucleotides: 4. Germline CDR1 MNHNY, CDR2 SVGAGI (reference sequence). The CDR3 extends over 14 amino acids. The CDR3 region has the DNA TGTGCCAGCAGTTACGGACAGGGGAGAAACGAGCAGTACTTC. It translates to CASSYGQGRNEQYF.

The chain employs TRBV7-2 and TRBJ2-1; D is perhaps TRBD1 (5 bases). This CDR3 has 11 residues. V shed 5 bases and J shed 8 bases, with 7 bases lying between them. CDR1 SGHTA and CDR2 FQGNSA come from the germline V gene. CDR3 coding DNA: TGTGCCAGCAGCGTCAGGGATGAGCAGTTCTTC. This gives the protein CASSVRDEQFF.

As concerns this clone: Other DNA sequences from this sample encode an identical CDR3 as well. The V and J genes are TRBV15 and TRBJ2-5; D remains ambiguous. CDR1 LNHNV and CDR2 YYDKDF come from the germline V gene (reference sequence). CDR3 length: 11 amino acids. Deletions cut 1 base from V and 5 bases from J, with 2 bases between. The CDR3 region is CATSRGETQYF. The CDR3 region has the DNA TGTGCCACCAGCAGAGGGGAGACCCAGTACTTC.

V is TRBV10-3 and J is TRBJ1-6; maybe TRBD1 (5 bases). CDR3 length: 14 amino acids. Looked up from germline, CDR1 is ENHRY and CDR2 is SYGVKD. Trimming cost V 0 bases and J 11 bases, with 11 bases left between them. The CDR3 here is CAISESSAGTPLHF. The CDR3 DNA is TGTGCCATCAGTGAGTCGAGTGCAGGGACACCCCTCCACTTT.

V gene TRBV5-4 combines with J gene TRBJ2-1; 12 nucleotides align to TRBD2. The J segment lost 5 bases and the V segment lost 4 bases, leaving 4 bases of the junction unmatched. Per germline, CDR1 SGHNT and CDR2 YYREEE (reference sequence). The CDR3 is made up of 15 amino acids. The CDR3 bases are TGTGCCAGCAGCCATCGGACTAGCGGGGACAATGAGCAGTTCTTC. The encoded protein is CASSHRTSGDNEQFF.

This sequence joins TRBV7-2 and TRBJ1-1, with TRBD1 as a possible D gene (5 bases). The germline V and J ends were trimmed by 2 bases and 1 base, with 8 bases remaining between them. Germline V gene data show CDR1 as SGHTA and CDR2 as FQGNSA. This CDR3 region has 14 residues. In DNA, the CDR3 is TGTGCCAGCAGCTTACAGGGTTCGAACACTGAAGCTTTCTTT. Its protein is CASSLQGSNTEAFF.

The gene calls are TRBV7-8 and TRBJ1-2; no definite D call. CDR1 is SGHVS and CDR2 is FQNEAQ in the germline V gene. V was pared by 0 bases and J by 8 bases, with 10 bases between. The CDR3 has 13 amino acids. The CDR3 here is CASSLAHIGGYTF. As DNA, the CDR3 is TGTGCCAGCAGCTTAGCGCATATTGGAGGCTACACCTTC.

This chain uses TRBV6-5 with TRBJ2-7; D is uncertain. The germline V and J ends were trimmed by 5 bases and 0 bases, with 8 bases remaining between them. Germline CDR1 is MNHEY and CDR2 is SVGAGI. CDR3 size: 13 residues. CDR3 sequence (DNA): TGTGCCAGCAGTAGGTCACTCTCCTACGAGCAGTACTTC. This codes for CASSRSLSYEQYF.

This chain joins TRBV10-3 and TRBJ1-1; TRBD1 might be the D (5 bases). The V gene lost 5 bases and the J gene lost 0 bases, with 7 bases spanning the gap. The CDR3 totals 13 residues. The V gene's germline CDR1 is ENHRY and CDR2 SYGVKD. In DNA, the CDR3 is TGTGCCATCAGTCAGGGCATGAACACTGAAGCTTTCTTT. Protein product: CAISQGMNTEAFF.

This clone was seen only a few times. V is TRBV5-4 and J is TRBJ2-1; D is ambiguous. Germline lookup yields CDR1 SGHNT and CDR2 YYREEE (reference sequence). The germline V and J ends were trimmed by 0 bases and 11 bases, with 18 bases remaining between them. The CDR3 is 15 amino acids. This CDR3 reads CASSLGLDHSRKQFF. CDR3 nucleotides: TGTGCCAGCAGCTTGGGGCTGGACCACAGTAGAAAGCAGTTCTTC.

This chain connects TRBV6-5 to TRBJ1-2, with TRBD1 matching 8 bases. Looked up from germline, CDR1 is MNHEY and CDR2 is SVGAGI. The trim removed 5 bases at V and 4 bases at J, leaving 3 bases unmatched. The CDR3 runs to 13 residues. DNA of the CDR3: TGTGCCAGCAGTCCGGACAGGGCCTATGGCTACACCTTC. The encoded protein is CASSPDRAYGYTF.

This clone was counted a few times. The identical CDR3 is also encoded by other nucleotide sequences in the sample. For the CDR3, the DNA is TGTGCCAGCAGCTTGGGGGCAGCGACAGATACGCAGTATTTT. It yields the protein CASSLGAATDTQYF. This chain uses TRBV7-9 with TRBJ2-3; D possibly corresponds to TRBD1 (6 bases). In germline, CDR1 is SEHNR, CDR2 FQNEAQ (reference sequence). This CDR3 has 14 amino acids. V lost 3 bases and J 3 bases, leaving 10 bases between the germline ends.

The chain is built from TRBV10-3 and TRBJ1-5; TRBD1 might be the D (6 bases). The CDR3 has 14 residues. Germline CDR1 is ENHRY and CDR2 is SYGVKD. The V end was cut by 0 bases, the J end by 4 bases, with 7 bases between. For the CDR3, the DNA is TGTGCCATCAGTGAGTCTGGACAGAATCAGCCCCAGCATTTT. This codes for CAISESGQNQPQHF.

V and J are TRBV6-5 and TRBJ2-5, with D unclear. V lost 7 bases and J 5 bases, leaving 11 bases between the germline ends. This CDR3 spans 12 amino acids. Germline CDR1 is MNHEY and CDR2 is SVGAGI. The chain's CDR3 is CASTESRETQYF. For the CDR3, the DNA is TGTGCCAGCACGGAGTCAAGGGAGACCCAGTACTTC.

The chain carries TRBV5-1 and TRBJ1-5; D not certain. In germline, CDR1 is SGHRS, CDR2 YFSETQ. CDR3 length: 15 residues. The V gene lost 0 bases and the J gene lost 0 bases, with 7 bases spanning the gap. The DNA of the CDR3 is TGCGCCAGCAGCTTGGACGGCTATAGCAATCAGCCCCAGCATTTT. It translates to CASSLDGYSNQPQHF. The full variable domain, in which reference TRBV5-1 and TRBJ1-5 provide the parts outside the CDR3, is KAGVTQTPRYLIKTRGQQVTLSCSPISGHRSVSWYQQTPGQGLQFLFEYFSETQRNKGNFPGRFSGRQFSNSRSEMNVSTLELGDSALYLCASSLDGYSNQPQHFGDGTRLSIL.

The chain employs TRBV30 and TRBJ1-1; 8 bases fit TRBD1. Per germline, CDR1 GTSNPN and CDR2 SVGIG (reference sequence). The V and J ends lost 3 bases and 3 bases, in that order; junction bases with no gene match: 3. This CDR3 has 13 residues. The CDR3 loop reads CAWSDRGYTEAFF. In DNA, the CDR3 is TGTGCCTGGAGCGACAGGGGATACACTGAAGCTTTCTTT.